This T cell receptor (beta chain) is from a study of blood T cells in healthy people across ages. Findings and caveats of the study: Greater diversity and more naive CD4+ cells were seen in long-lived donors than in aged donors.

This CDR3 comprises 17 residues. With 10 bases clipped from V and 7 bases from J, the junction kept 18 bases outside the gene matches. Germline V gene lookup returns CDR1 SNHLY and CDR2 FYNNEI. Collection of around 10 milliliters of peripheral blood was performed for each donor. Then a second PCR, running about 6 to 11 cycles, was carried out with a sample-barcoded 5' primer and a J-beta primer mix. TCRdb fed the 5' RACE reads into MiXCR, producing one record per CDR3 protein. The sample carries 1.2 million to 1.5 million distinct CDR3 sequences, about 43% recorded once. This clonotype turned up a few times. Antigen specificity is unknown.

This sequence originates from a woman in her late teens or twenties in good health. The chain joins TRBV2 to TRBJ2-2; 10 bases are a match to TRBD2. The sample consisted of blood. The CDR3 is CATKEEPGLARFGELFF. CDR3 in DNA: TGTGCCACCAAAGAGGAACCGGGACTAGCGAGGTTCGGGGAGCTGTTTTTT.